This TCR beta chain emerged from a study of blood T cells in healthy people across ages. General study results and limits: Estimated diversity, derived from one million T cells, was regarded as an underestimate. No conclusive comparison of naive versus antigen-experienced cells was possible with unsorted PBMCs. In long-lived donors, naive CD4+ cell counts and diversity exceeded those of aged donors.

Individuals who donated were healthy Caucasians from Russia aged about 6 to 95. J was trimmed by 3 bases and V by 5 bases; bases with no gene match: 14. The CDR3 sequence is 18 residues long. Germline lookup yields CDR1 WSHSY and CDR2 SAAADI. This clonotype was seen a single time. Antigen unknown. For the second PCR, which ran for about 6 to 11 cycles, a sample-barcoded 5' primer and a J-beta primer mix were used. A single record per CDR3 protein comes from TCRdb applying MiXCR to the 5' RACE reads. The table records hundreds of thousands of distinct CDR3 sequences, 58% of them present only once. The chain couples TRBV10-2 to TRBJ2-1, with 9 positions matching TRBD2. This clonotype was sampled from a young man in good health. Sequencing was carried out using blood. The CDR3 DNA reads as TGCGCCAGCAGTAGGATCCAGGGGGGTAGCGGGAGCTACAATGAGCAGTTCTTC. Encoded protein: CASSRIQGGSGSYNEQFF.